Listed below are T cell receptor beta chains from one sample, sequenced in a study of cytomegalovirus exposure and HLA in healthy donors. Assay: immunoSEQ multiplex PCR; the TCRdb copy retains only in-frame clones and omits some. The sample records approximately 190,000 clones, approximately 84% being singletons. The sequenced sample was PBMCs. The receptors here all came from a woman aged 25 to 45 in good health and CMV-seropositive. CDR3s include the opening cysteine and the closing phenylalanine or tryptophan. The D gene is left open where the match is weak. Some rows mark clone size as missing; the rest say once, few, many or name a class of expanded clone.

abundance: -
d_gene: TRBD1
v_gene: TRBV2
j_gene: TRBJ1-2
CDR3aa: CARDTGDGYTF
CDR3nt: TGTGCCAGGGACACAGGGGATGGCTACACCTTC

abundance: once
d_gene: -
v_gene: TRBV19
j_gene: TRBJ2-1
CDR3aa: CASKLRETYNEQFF
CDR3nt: TGTGCCAGTAAGTTGCGGGAAACCTACAATGAGCAGTTCTTC

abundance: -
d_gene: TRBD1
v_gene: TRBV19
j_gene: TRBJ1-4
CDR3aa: CASSTGTGGSSNEKLFF
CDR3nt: TGTGCCAGTAGCACCGGGACAGGGGGCTCCTCAAATGAAAAACTGTTTTTT

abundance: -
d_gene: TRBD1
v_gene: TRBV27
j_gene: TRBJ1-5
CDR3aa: CASSYTGDQPQHF
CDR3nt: TGTGCCAGCAGTTATACAGGGGATCAGCCCCAGCATTTT

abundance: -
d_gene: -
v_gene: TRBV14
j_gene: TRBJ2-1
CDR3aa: CATGMGGPYNEQFF
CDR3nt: TGTGCCACGGGAATGGGGGGGCCCTACAATGAGCAGTTCTTC

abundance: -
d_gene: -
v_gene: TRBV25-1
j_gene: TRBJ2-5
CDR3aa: CASSVGGVQETQYF
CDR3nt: TGTGCCAGCAGTGTGGGGGGTGTCCAAGAGACCCAGTACTTC

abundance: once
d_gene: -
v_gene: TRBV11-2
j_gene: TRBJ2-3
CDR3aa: CASSLVSDTQYF
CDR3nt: TGTGCCAGCAGCTTAGTATCAGATACGCAGTATTTT

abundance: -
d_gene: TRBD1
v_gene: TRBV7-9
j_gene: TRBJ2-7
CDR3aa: CASSLVGTGVTYEQYF
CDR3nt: TGTGCCAGCAGCTTAGTAGGGACAGGAGTTACCTACGAGCAGTACTTC

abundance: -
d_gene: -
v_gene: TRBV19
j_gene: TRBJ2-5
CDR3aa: CASSIQGETQYF
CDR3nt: TGTGCCAGTAGTATCCAGGGGGAGACCCAGTACTTC

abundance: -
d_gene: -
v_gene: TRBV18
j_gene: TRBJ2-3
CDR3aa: CASSVELTDTQYF
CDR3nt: TGTGCCAGCTCCGTGGAGTTAACGGATACGCAGTATTTT

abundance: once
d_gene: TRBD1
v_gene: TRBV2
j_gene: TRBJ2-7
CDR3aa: CASSTGGSAEQYF
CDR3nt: TGTGCCAGCAGTACAGGGGGTTCCGCCGAGCAGTACTTC

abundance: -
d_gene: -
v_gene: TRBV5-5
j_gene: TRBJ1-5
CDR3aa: CASSQTVSNQPQHF
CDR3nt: TGTGCCAGCAGCCAGACAGTTAGCAATCAGCCCCAGCATTTT

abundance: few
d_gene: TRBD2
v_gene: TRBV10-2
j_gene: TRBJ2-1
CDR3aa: CASSGRKREDEQFF
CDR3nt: TGCGCCAGCAGTGGTAGGAAGCGGGAGGATGAGCAGTTCTTC

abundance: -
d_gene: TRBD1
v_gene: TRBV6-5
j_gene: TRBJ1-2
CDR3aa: CASSYSWDREHYGYTF
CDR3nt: TGTGCCAGCAGTTACTCCTGGGACAGGGAACACTATGGCTACACCTTC

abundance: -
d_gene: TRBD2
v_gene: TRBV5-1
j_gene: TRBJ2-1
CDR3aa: CASSLGLAGAREQFF
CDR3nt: TGCGCCAGCAGCTTGGGGCTAGCGGGTGCACGGGAGCAGTTCTTC

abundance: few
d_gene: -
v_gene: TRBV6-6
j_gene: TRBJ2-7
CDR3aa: CASSPGIAIAYEQYF
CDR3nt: TGTGCCAGCAGCCCCGGAATAGCGATTGCCTACGAGCAGTACTTC

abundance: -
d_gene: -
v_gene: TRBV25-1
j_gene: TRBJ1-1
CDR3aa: CATYANTEAFF
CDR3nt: TGTGCCACCTATGCTAACACTGAAGCTTTCTTT

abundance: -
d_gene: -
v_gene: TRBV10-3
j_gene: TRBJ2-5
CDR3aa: CAISGTGKETQYF
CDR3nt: TGTGCCATCAGTGGTACAGGTAAAGAGACCCAGTACTTC

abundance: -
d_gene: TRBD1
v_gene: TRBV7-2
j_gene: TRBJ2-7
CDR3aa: CASSWGQLSYEQYF
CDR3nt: TGTGCCAGCAGCTGGGGACAGTTATCCTACGAGCAGTACTTC

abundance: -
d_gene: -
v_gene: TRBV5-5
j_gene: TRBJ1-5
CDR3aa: CASSLVMGQSNQPQHF
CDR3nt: TGTGCCAGCAGCTTGGTTATGGGGCAGAGCAATCAGCCCCAGCATTTT

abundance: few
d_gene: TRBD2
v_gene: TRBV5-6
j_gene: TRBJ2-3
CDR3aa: CASSLAGSGSTDTQYF
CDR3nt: TGTGCCAGCAGCTTGGCTGGTAGCGGGAGCACAGATACGCAGTATTTT

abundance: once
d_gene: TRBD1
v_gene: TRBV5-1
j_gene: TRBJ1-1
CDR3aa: CASSWTGVNTEAFF
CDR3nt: TGCGCCAGCAGCTGGACAGGGGTGAACACTGAAGCTTTCTTT

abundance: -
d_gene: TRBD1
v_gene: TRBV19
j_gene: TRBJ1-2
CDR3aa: CASSITGTGYRGYTF
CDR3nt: TGTGCCAGTAGTATCACCGGGACAGGGTACCGTGGCTACACCTTC

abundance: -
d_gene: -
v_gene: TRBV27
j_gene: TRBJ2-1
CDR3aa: CASKVGQSPNEQFF
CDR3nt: TGTGCCAGCAAAGTAGGACAGAGCCCTAATGAGCAGTTCTTC

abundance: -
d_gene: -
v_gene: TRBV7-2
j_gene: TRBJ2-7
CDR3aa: CASSLDPRAGYEQYF
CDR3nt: TGTGCCAGCAGCTTAGATCCCCGGGCGGGTTACGAGCAGTACTTC

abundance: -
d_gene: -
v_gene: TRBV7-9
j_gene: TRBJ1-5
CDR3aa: CASAGFSNQPQHF
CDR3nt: TGTGCCAGCGCAGGGTTTAGCAATCAGCCCCAGCATTTT

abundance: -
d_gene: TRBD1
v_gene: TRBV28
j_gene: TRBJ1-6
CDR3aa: CASSTGQGKVSLHF
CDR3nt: TGTGCCAGCAGTACAGGACAGGGCAAGGTCTCCCTCCACTTT

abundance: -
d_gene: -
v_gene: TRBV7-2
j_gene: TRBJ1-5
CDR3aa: CASSLLGGGQPQHF
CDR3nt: TGTGCCAGCAGCTTATTGGGGGGAGGGCAGCCCCAGCATTTT

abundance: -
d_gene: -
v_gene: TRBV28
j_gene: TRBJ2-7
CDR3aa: CASGSPFTGRDEQYF
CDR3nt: TGTGCCAGCGGGTCTCCTTTTACAGGGAGGGACGAGCAGTACTTC